The clone carrying this TCR beta chain appeared many times. Its antigen is not known. The data are from a study of human CD8 memory T cell subsets. Libraries targeted TCR beta using 5' RACE with UMIs. Per the original data handling: In each TCR beta library, there were between roughly 3,000 and 20,000 functional CDR3 beta clonotypes. TCRdb called the 5' RACE reads again in MiXCR, with one record for every CDR3 protein. The V and J calls and clone size are TCRdb's, not the authors'. Counted here are fewer than 8,500 distinct CDR3 sequences, 3.9% occurring once; the ten biggest clones make up about 35%. Study-wide points: Among the subsets, Chao1 estimates suggested that stem-like memory T cells were more diverse than precursor exhausted T cells. Stem-like memory T cells and precursor exhausted T cells had repertoires that overlapped very little.

Total CD8+ T cells underwent enrichment via negative magnetic separation. The trim removed 3 bases at V and 0 bases at J, leaving 2 bases unmatched. Germline values: CDR1 SGHAT, CDR2 FQNNGV. The CDR3 extends over 15 amino acids. This clonotype was sampled from a human donor in good health. The specimen was CD8+ T cells from PBMCs. The chain carries TRBV11-2 and TRBJ1-1; 9 positions match TRBD1. This CDR3 is CASSLGQGMNTEAFF. DNA of the CDR3: TGTGCCAGCAGCTTGGGACAGGGTATGAACACTGAAGCTTTCTTT.